This TCR beta chain was profiled in a study of radiotherapy plus CTLA-4 blockade in lung cancer. Study outcomes and limitations: According to reports, early shifts in blood T cell clones, alongside interferon-beta, forecast response most accurately. There was expansion of tumor-derived TCR clones in blood after radiotherapy plus ipilimumab.

Regarding this clone: Its specificity is not known.

Profiling relied on immunoSEQ multiplex PCR, and the TCRdb table lists in-frame clones only, not all of them. The sample lists tens of thousands of clones, 80% to 85% occurring once. Patients had chemo-refractory metastatic non-small-cell lung cancer and received focal radiation plus CTLA-4 blockade that used ipilimumab. V dropped 7 bases and J dropped 3 bases, with 14 bases sitting between them. This CDR3 comprises 14 residues. The germline V gene encodes CDR1 MNHEY and CDR2 SVGAGI. The source was peripheral blood, collected from a patient treated with radiotherapy plus ipilimumab. V is TRBV6-5 and J is TRBJ2-3; D call uncertain. The receptor's source is a human donor with non-small cell lung cancer that progressed on radiotherapy plus ipilimumab. Here the CDR3 DNA reads TGTGCCAGCAAAAGGAGACCCGAAACAGATACGCAGTATTTT. It is translated as CASKRRPETDTQYF.